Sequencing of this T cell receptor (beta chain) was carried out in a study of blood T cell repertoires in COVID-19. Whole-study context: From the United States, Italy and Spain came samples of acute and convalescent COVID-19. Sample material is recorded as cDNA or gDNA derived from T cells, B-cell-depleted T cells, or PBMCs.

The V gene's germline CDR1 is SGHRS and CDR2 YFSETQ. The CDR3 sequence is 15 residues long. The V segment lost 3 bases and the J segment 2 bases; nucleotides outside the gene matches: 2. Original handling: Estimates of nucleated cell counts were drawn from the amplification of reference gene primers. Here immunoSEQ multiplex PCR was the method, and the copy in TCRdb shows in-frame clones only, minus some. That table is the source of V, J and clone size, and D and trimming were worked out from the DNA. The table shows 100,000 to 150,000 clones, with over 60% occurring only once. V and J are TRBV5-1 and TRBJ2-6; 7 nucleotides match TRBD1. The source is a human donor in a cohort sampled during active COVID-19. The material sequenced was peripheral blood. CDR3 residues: CASSSGQPGANVLTF. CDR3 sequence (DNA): TGCGCCAGCAGCTCGGGACAGCCTGGGGCCAACGTCCTGACTTTC.